Listed here is a single TCR beta chain. The CDR3 runs 11 residues. Trimming cost V 6 bases and J 7 bases, with 12 bases left between them. CDR1 SQVTM and CDR2 ANQGSEA come from the germline V gene. RNA was extracted with the RNeasy kit, and a quantity of roughly 0.5 to 1 ug was reverse transcribed using random hexamers. TCRdb used MiXCR to reprocess the immunoSEQ multiplex PCR reads, holding one entry per CDR3 protein. The sample holds approximately 87,000 distinct CDR3 sequences, around 96% seen once. This entry comes from a study of CD8 T cells in Susac syndrome. The V call is TRBV29-1, the J call TRBJ1-1; perhaps TRBD1 as D (5 bases). The receptor was derived from a human donor with Susac syndrome. Sequencing was performed on CD8+ T cells from PBMCs. The CDR3 bases are TGCAGCGTAAACGACAGTTTTGAAGCTTTCTTT. Its translation is CSVNDSFEAFF. Drawing the rest from reference TRBV29-1 and TRBJ1-1, the complete variable domain is SAVISQKPSRDICQRGTSLTIQCQVDSQVTMMFWYRQQPGQSLTLIATANQGSEATYESGFVIDKFPISRPNLTFSTLTVSNMSPEDSSIYLCSVNDSFEAFFGQGTRLTVV.